The 11 T cell receptor beta chains in this list originate from one sample, sequenced in a study of CD8 T cells in Susac syndrome. Random hexamers were used to reverse transcribe the RNA input (about 0.45 to 1 ug). Via MiXCR, TCRdb re-called the immunoSEQ multiplex PCR reads, giving one row per CDR3 protein. Here the sample spans fewer than 250,000 distinct CDR3 sequences, roughly nine tenths being singletons. Sample: CD8+ T cells from PBMCs. The receptors originated from a human donor with multiple sclerosis.

CDR3 in DNA: TGTGCCAGCAGTCGGGGGACTAGCGGGAGTTACGAGCAGTACTTC. Its protein product is CASSRGTSGSYEQYF. The chain links TRBV2 to TRBJ2-7, with 14 nucleotides matching TRBD2. The V segment lost 5 bases and the J segment 4 bases; nucleotides outside the gene matches: 4. The length of the CDR3 is 15 residues. Germline CDR1 and CDR2: SNHLY and FYNNEI.

This sequence joins TRBV6-2 or TRBV6-3 and TRBJ1-1; tentatively, D is TRBD1 (5 bases). The germline gives CDR1 MNHEY, CDR2 SVGEGT. The CDR3 has 13 amino acids. V was trimmed by 5 bases and J by 1 base, leaving 8 bases between them. CDR3 in amino acids: CASSRDSNTEAFF. CDR3 nucleotides: TGTGCCAGCAGTCGGGACTCGAACACTGAAGCTTTCTTT.

The chain has TRBV7-9 and TRBJ1-5; D remains unclear. V lost 6 bases to trimming and J lost 7 bases, with 13 bases between them. This CDR3 comprises 13 residues. Germline CDR1 is SEHNR and CDR2 is FQNEAQ (reference sequence). The CDR3 DNA follows: TGTGCCAGCAGATCAGGCGACGGACAGCCCCAGCATTTT. Amino acids: CASRSGDGQPQHF.

The chain's CDR3 is CASSLVGRGGEKLFF. CDR3 bases: TGTGCCAGCAGCTTAGTCGGCAGGGGAGGTGAAAAACTGTTTTTT. The chain couples TRBV7-6 to TRBJ1-4; maybe TRBD1 (6 bases). Germline lookup yields CDR1 SGHVS and CDR2 FNYEAQ. This CDR3 region has 15 residues. The V end lost 1 base, the J end lost 7 bases, and 13 bases lay between the germline ends.

The genes are TRBV27 and TRBJ2-1, with 13 bases that match TRBD2. This CDR3 comprises 17 residues. CDR1 is MNHEY and CDR2 is SMNVEV in the germline V gene (reference sequence). V gave up 2 bases and J gave up 9 bases; unmatched junction bases: 10. As DNA, the CDR3 is TGTGCCAGCAGTTTAGTCCCGGGACTAGCGGGATTAGGTGAGCAGTTCTTC. It translates to CASSLVPGLAGLGEQFF.

This rearrangement joins TRBV15 to TRBJ2-1; tentative D call: TRBD2 (6 bases). Germline V lookup: CDR1 LNHNV, CDR2 YYDKDF (reference sequence). The CDR3 is 16 residues long. V was shortened by 0 bases and J by 3 bases, with 12 bases between the two germline ends. The CDR3 region is CATSRDQSGFYNEQFF. The CDR3, as DNA: TGTGCCACCAGCAGAGATCAGAGCGGGTTCTACAATGAGCAGTTCTTC. The whole variable domain, filled in from reference TRBV15 and TRBJ2-1, reads DAMVIQNPRYQVTQFGKPVTLSCSQTLNHNVMYWYQQKSSQAPKLLFHYYDKDFNNEADTPDNFQSRRPNTSFCFLDIRSPGLGDTAMYLCATSRDQSGFYNEQFFGPGTRLTVL.

This rearrangement joins TRBV19 to TRBJ1-4; D is possibly TRBD1 (6 bases). The V gene's germline CDR1 is LNHDA and CDR2 SQIVND (reference sequence). This CDR3 contains 15 residues. Trimming cost V 6 bases and J 6 bases, with 17 bases left between them. The CDR3 loop reads CASRRTGNRDEKLFF. CDR3 sequence (DNA): TGTGCCAGTAGGCGTACAGGGAATAGGGATGAAAAACTGTTTTTT.

This rearrangement joins TRBV12-3 or TRBV12-4 to TRBJ1-1, with no clear D. Trimming took off 6 bases at V and 3 bases at J, with 8 bases between the two ends. CDR3 length: 12 residues. The CDR3 reads CASRWGDTEAFF. CDR3 nucleotide sequence: TGTGCCAGCAGATGGGGAGACACTGAAGCTTTCTTT.

A few counts support this clonotype. The chain is built from TRBV12-3 or TRBV12-4 and TRBJ1-1; no clear D. The V and J ends lost 2 bases and 2 bases respectively, with 6 bases between them. The CDR3 covers 13 residues. For the CDR3, the DNA is TGTGCCAGCAGTTTATACAGAAACACTGAAGCTTTCTTT. It codes for CASSLYRNTEAFF.

The sample holds one count of this clonotype. The rearrangement links TRBV6-2 or TRBV6-3 to TRBJ2-2; D uncertain. This CDR3 comprises 13 residues. Germline values: CDR1 MNHEY, CDR2 SVGEGT. Trimming removed 2 bases from V and 7 bases from J, with 8 bases in between. As DNA, the CDR3 is TGTGCCAGCAGTTACATGGGTGGCGGGGAGCTGTTTTTT. Residues: CASSYMGGGELFF.

The chain is built from TRBV27 and TRBJ2-5, with D possibly matching TRBD2 (6 bases). V was trimmed by 5 bases and J by 5 bases, leaving 18 bases between them. CDR1 and CDR2 from the germline V gene are MNHEY and SMNVEV (reference sequence). This CDR3 region has 15 residues. Written as DNA, the CDR3 is TGTGCCAGCAGTCGGTGGGACTCCCACCGGGAGACCCAGTACTTC. This sequence encodes CASSRWDSHRETQYF.